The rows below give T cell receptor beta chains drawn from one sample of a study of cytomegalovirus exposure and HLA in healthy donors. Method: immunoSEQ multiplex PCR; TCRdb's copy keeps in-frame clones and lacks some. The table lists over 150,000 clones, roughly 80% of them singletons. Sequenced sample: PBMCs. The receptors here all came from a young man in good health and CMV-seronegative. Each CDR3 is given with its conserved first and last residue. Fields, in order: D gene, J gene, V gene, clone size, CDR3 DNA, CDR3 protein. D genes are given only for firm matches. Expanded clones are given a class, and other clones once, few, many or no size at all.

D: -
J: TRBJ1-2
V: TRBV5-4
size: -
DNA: TGTGCCAGCAGCTTGGGGGCAGAATATGGCTACACCTTC
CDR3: CASSLGAEYGYTF

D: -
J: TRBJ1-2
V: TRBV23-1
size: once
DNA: TGCGCCAGCTTCGGGGGAAATGGCGGCTACACCTTC
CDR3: CASFGGNGGYTF

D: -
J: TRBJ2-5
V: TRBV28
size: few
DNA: TGTGCCAGCGGAGGCGCCTACGGAGAGACCCAGTACTTC
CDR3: CASGGAYGETQYF

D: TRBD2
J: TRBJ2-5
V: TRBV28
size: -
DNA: TGTGCCAGCAGTTCTAGAGGTCGGGCACTAGCGCCACGGGAAGAGACCCAGTACTTC
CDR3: CASSSRGRALAPREETQYF

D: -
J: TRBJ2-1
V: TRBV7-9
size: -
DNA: TGTGCCAGCAGCTTAGGGGTAAGCGGTGATGAGGATGAGCAGTTCTTC
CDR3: CASSLGVSGDEDEQFF

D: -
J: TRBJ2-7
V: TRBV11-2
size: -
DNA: TGTGCCAGCAGCTTAGAAGGGGTCAGGAAGAACGAGCAGTACTTC
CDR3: CASSLEGVRKNEQYF

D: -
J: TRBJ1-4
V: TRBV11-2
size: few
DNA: TGTGCCAGCAGCTCTCATGAAAAACTGTTTTTT
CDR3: CASSSHEKLFF

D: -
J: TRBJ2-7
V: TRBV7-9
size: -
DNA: TGTGCCAGCAGCTTACAGACAGGAAGCGAGCAGTACTTC
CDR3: CASSLQTGSEQYF

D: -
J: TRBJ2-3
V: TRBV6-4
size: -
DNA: TGTGCCAGCAGTGAGTGGGACACCCGCACAGATACGCAGTATTTT
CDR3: CASSEWDTRTDTQYF

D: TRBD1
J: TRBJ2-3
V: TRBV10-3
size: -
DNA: TGTGCCATCAGTGGGGGACAGGGGGCCGGAGATACGCAGTATTTT
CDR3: CAISGGQGAGDTQYF

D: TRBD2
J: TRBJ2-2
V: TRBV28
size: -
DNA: TGTGCCAGCAGTCCCCCTGGACTAGTTGCCGGGGAGCTGTTTTTT
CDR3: CASSPPGLVAGELFF

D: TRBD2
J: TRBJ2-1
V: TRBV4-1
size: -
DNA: TGCGCCAGCAGCCAAGCGTGGACTAGCGGGAGTTATGAGCAGTTCTTC
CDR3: CASSQAWTSGSYEQFF

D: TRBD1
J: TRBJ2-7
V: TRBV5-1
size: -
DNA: TGCGCCAGCAGCTTGAGACAGGGGTCCACCTACGAGCAGTACTTC
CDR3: CASSLRQGSTYEQYF

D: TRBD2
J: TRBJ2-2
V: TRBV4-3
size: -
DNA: TGCGCCAGCAGCCCTTCCACGACTAGCGGGAACACCGGGGAGCTGTTTTTT
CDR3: CASSPSTTSGNTGELFF

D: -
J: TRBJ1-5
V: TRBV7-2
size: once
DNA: TGTGCCAGCAGCTTAGTAGCAGGGGTAGGGCAGCCCCAGCATTTT
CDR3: CASSLVAGVGQPQHF

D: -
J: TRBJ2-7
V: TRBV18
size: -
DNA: TGTGCCAGCTCACGCGGGACAGCCTACGAGCAGTACTTC
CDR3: CASSRGTAYEQYF